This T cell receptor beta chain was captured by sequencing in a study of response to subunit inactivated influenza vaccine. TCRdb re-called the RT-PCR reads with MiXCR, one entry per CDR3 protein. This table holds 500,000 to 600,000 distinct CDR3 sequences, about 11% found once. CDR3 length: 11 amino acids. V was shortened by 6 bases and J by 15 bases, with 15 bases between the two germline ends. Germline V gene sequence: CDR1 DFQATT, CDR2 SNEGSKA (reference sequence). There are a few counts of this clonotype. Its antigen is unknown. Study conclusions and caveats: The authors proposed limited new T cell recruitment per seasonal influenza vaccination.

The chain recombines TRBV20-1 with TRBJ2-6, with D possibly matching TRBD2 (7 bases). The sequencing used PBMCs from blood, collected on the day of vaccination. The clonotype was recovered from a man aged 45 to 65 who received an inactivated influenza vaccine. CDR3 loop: CSASGGLDLTF. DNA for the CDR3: TGCAGTGCGTCGGGGGGCTTGGACCTGACTTTC.